Listed here are 20 T cell receptor beta chains from one sample, sequenced in a study of cytomegalovirus exposure and HLA in healthy donors. Primers for the PCR totalled 60 Vbeta and 13 Jbeta. Generated by immunoSEQ multiplex PCR, the TCRdb table keeps only in-frame clones and is missing some. Here the sample spans 150,000 or so clones, roughly 80% being singletons. The sample consisted of PBMCs. The receptor set was obtained from a woman younger than 30 in good health and CMV-seronegative.

The chain is built from TRBV5-1 and TRBJ2-6, with D perhaps matching TRBD2 (6 bases). Germline V lookup: CDR1 SGHRS, CDR2 YFSETQ. The CDR3 runs to 18 residues. Trimming left V 7 bases short and J 0 bases short, with 20 bases between. The CDR3 DNA is TGCGCCAGCCGCCCTTCGGGGGAGGTTCTCTCTGGGGCCAACGTCCTGACTTTC. Residues: CASRPSGEVLSGANVLTF.

The chain has TRBV6-4 and TRBJ2-1, with 8 bases aligning to TRBD2. V shed 3 bases, J shed 6 bases, and the junction held 1 base outside the gene matches. Germline V gene data show CDR1 as MRHNA and CDR2 as SNTAGT. The CDR3 consists of 13 residues. CDR3 protein: CASSDGTSNEQFF. In DNA, the CDR3 is TGTGCCAGCAGTGATGGGACTAGCAATGAGCAGTTCTTC.

The chain recombines TRBV4-3 with TRBJ2-7, with 10 bases fitting TRBD1. Per germline, CDR1 LGHNA and CDR2 YSLEER. V lost 0 bases to trimming and J lost 2 bases; unmatched junction nucleotides: 13. The CDR3 is made up of 19 amino acids. CDR3 sequence: CASSQERDPGQGLPYEQYF. The CDR3 coding sequence is TGCGCCAGCAGCCAAGAGAGGGATCCGGGACAGGGGCTCCCCTACGAGCAGTACTTC.

There are a few counts of this clone. This chain links TRBV7-2 with TRBJ2-1, with D tentatively TRBD2 (6 bases). Trimming stripped 5 bases from V and 4 bases from J, with 15 bases between. CDR1 is SGHTA and CDR2 is FQGNSA in the germline V gene. The CDR3 spans 15 residues. The CDR3 sequence is CASSPWGGGYNEQFF. CDR3 bases: TGTGCCAGCAGCCCCTGGGGCGGAGGGTACAATGAGCAGTTCTTC.

V gene TRBV5-8 combines with J gene TRBJ2-7; perhaps TRBD2 as D (5 bases). The germline CDR1 and CDR2 sequences are SGHTS and YDEGEE. CDR3 length equals 15 residues. Trimming took off 3 bases at V and 0 bases at J, with 13 bases between the two ends. CDR3: CASSSYSGDSYEQYF. CDR3 bases: TGTGCCAGCAGCTCTTACTCCGGGGACTCCTACGAGCAGTACTTC. Drawing the rest from reference TRBV5-8 and TRBJ2-7, the complete variable domain is EAGVTQSPTHLIKTRGQQATLRCSPISGHTSVYWYQQALGLGLQFLLWYDEGEERNRGNFPPRFSGRQFPNYSSELNVNALELEDSALYLCASSSYSGDSYEQYFGPGTRLTVT.

The chain employs TRBV30 and TRBJ2-1, with 9 bases that match TRBD2. V shed 0 bases, J shed 9 bases, and the junction held 3 bases outside the gene matches. CDR1 GTSNPN and CDR2 SVGIG come from the germline V gene (reference sequence). This CDR3 spans 13 amino acids. In nucleotides, the CDR3 is TGTGCCTGGAGTGTCCTTAGCGGGAGTGAGCAGTTCTTC. Its protein is CAWSVLSGSEQFF.

This chain uses TRBV5-1 with TRBJ1-4; D gene ambiguous. The germline V and J ends were trimmed by 4 bases and 5 bases, with 12 bases remaining between them. CDR1 and CDR2 from the germline V gene are SGHRS and YFSETQ. This CDR3 region has 14 residues. Here the CDR3 DNA reads TGCGCCAGCAGCGGCGGGCGGCCAAATGAAAAACTGTTTTTT. It specifies CASSGGRPNEKLFF.

The V gene is TRBV7-8, the J gene TRBJ1-2; D is unresolved. This CDR3 is 15 amino acids long. V lost 1 base and J 5 bases, leaving 14 bases between the germline ends. Germline CDR1 reads SGHVS; CDR2 reads FQNEAQ. CDR3 DNA: TGTGCCAGCAGCTTAGGTGCCAGCGAGTCTTATGGCTACACCTTC. Translating gives CASSLGASESYGYTF. Variable domain in full (rest from reference TRBV7-8 and TRBJ1-2): GAGVSQSPRYKVAKRGQDVALRCDPISGHVSLFWYQQALGQGPEFLTYFQNEAQLDKSGLPSDRFFAERPEGSVSTLKIQRTQQEDSAVYLCASSLGASESYGYTFGSGTRLTVV.

There are a few counts of this clone. This chain links TRBV4-2 with TRBJ1-1; TRBD1 matches 8 bases. Germline V gives CDR1 LGHNA, CDR2 YNFKEQ. There are 14 residues in the CDR3. J lost 9 bases, V lost 3 bases, and 9 bases had no gene match. The CDR3 loop reads CASSHIFRGRKAFF. DNA for the CDR3: TGTGCCAGCAGCCACATATTCAGGGGGCGAAAAGCTTTCTTT.

In DNA form, the CDR3 reads TGTGCCAGCAGTTCTCTTTCTGCGGGTTACGAGCAGTACTTC. It encodes CASSSLSAGYEQYF. The chain uses TRBV28 and TRBJ2-7, with a tentative D call TRBD2 (5 bases). V lost 4 bases and J lost 4, with 14 bases in between. The CDR3 is made up of 14 amino acids. Germline V gene data show CDR1 as MDHEN and CDR2 as SYDVKM.

The chain links TRBV15 to TRBJ2-1, with 13 bases identical to TRBD2. Unmatched junction bases numbered 3, after V lost 1 base and J lost 9 bases. This CDR3 region has 15 residues. Germline V gene lookup returns CDR1 LNHNV and CDR2 YYDKDF (reference sequence). The CDR3 coding sequence is TGTGCCACCAGCAGAGGGACTAGCGGGAGACTTGAGCAGTTCTTC. Residues: CATSRGTSGRLEQFF.

This clone has a handful of counts. This chain connects TRBV11-3 to TRBJ2-3; 9 positions match TRBD2. With V trimmed by 1 base and J by 1 base, 3 bases remained unmatched. In germline, CDR1 is SGHNT, CDR2 YENEEA. This CDR3 region has 16 residues. The chain's CDR3 is CASSLGAGGRTDTQYF. The CDR3 DNA follows: TGTGCCAGCAGCTTAGGAGCGGGAGGACGCACAGATACGCAGTATTTT.

The DNA for the CDR3 is TGTGCCAGCAGTTTAATAGTCCAAAGCTCCTACGAGCAGTACTTC. The encoded protein is CASSLIVQSSYEQYF. The rearrangement joins TRBV28 to TRBJ2-7; D gene unclear. This CDR3 spans 15 amino acids. Per the germline V gene, CDR1 is MDHEN and CDR2 is SYDVKM. Trimming took off 2 bases at V and 0 bases at J, with 11 bases between the two ends.

In this sample, this clone turned up a few times. The V call is TRBV5-1, the J call TRBJ2-5; a weak D match, TRBD1 (5 bases). V was pared by 7 bases and J by 4 bases, with 5 bases between. The CDR3 is 10 residues long. Germline-derived CDR1 and CDR2 are SGHRS and YFSETQ. The CDR3 loop reads CASGAETQYF. The CDR3 DNA reads as TGCGCCAGCGGGGCAGAGACCCAGTACTTC.

This chain links TRBV7-2 with TRBJ2-3, with D uncertain. The germline V gene has CDR1 SGHTA and CDR2 FQGNSA. This CDR3 has 14 residues. V was cut by 1 base and J by 4 bases, with 9 bases left in between. CDR3: CASSLGHSSDTQYF. CDR3 DNA: TGTGCCAGCAGCTTAGGACACTCATCAGATACGCAGTATTTT.

The CDR3 region has the DNA TGTGCCAGCAGTGGACAGGGGGCGTCCTACAATGAGCAGTTCTTC. It codes for CASSGQGASYNEQFF. This chain links TRBV28 with TRBJ2-1, with 11 positions matching TRBD1. The junction had 1 base not matched to a gene; V was cut back by 5 bases and J by 1 base. This CDR3 contains 15 residues. Germline CDR1 and CDR2: MDHEN and SYDVKM.

Comments on this clone: Other DNA sequences in this specimen translate into the identical CDR3. The rearrangement links TRBV28 to TRBJ2-6, with D hard to call. The germline CDR1 and CDR2 sequences are MDHEN and SYDVKM. The CDR3 is 13 amino acids. The V and J ends lost 6 bases and 1 base respectively, with 4 bases between them. CDR3 loop: CASSLSGANVLTF. DNA of the CDR3: TGTGCCAGCAGCCTTTCTGGGGCCAACGTCCTGACTTTC.

The chain couples TRBV5-4 to TRBJ2-2, with TRBD1 as a possible D gene (6 bases). This CDR3 contains 15 residues. V was pared by 3 bases and J by 5 bases, with 14 bases between. Germline V gives CDR1 SGHNT, CDR2 YYREEE (reference sequence). CDR3 loop: CASSSGQPQTGELFF. The CDR3 bases are TGTGCCAGCAGCTCCGGACAGCCCCAAACCGGGGAGCTGTTTTTT.

This clone was counted only a few times. This sequence joins TRBV28 and TRBJ1-5; 10 positions match TRBD1. The CDR3 spans 17 residues. Per germline, CDR1 MDHEN and CDR2 SYDVKM. V lost 1 base, J lost 4 bases, and 7 bases stayed unmatched. The CDR3, as DNA: TGTGCCAGCAGTTTATCGGGACAGGGGTTTCGAAATCAGCCCCAGCATTTT. Amino acids: CASSLSGQGFRNQPQHF.

The rearrangement links TRBV5-1 to TRBJ1-2; tentatively, D is TRBD1 (6 bases). CDR1 and CDR2 (germline): SGHRS, YFSETQ. V was clipped by 7 bases and J by 7 bases, with 14 bases between them. The CDR3 covers 12 residues. Written as DNA, the CDR3 is TGCGCCAGCGCAGACAGGCAGGGTGGCTACACCTTC. Translating gives CASADRQGGYTF. The complete variable domain, with remaining parts taken from reference TRBV5-1 and TRBJ1-2, reads KAGVTQTPRYLIKTRGQQVTLSCSPISGHRSVSWYQQTPGQGLQFLFEYFSETQRNKGNFPGRFSGRQFSNSRSEMNVSTLELGDSALYLCASADRQGGYTFGSGTRLTVV.